This T cell receptor beta chain was documented in a study of T-cell memory formation after mild COVID-19. Via MiXCR, TCRdb re-called the 5' RACE reads, giving one row per CDR3 protein. The sample has nearly 200,000 distinct CDR3 sequences; around 16% are singletons. From germline, CDR1 is DFQATT and CDR2 SNEGSKA (reference sequence). The CDR3 runs 14 residues. The junction had 7 bases not matched to a gene; V was cut back by 4 bases and J by 4 bases. The clonotype comes from an adult woman who had mild COVID-19 (a few samples of this study predate the infection). Cell type and time point are not known. The rearrangement joins TRBV20-1 to TRBJ1-2; 9 positions match TRBD1. The sequenced sample was PBMCs or a T cell subset sorted from them (not recorded which). CDR3 amino acids: CSAMKGQGSYGYTF. CDR3 nucleotide sequence: TGCAGTGCTATGAAGGGACAGGGCAGCTATGGCTACACCTTC.